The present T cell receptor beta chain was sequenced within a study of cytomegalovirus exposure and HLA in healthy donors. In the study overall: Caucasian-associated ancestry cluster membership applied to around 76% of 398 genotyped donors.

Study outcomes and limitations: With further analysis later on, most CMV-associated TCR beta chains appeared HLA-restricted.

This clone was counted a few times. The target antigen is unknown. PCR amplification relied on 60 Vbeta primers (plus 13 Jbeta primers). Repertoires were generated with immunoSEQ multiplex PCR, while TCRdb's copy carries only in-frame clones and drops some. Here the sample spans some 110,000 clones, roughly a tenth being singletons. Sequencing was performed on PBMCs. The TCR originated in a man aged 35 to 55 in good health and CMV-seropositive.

CDR3 bases: TGCGCCAGCAGCCCGGACCCACTAGCGGCCAACTCCTACAATGAGCAGTTCTTC. Protein: CASSPDPLAANSYNEQFF. The chain couples TRBV5-1 to TRBJ2-1; 8 positions match TRBD2. Germline V gene lookup returns CDR1 SGHRS and CDR2 YFSETQ. V gave up 4 bases and J gave up 0 bases; unmatched junction bases: 12. The CDR3 spans 18 residues.